Listed below are T cell receptor beta chains from one sample, sequenced in a study of T cells after yellow fever vaccination. TCRdb called the 5' RACE reads again in MiXCR, with one record for every CDR3 protein. The profile shows roughly 300,000 distinct CDR3 sequences, approximately 8% of them singletons. The sequencing here drew on PBMCs, taken roughly 47 days after the first yellow fever vaccination. The receptors were gathered from a man in his late teens or twenties who received the YFV17D yellow fever vaccine. Both conserved end residues are part of each CDR3. The D gene is left open where the match is weak. The listing skips clone size in some rows; elsewhere it reads once, few, many or a size class.

abundance	v_gene	d_gene	len	j_gene	CDR3aa	CDR3nt
.	TRBV27	TRBD2	13	TRBJ2-7	CASSLRGGREQYF	TGTGCCAGCAGTTTACGGGGGGGGCGCGAGCAGTACTTC
.	TRBV4-3	.	16	TRBJ1-6	CASSPGGGREDSPLHF	TGCGCCAGCAGCCCCGGGGGGGGACGGGAGGATTCACCCCTCCACTTT
few	TRBV5-1	TRBD1	17	TRBJ2-3	CASSLEGRADRADTQYF	TGCGCCAGCAGCTTAGAAGGGAGAGCCGACAGGGCCGATACGCAGTATTTT
.	TRBV6-5	TRBD1	14	TRBJ1-4	CASSYQGQGEKLFF	TGTGCCAGCAGTTACCAAGGACAGGGCGAGAAACTGTTTTTT
few	TRBV7-2	.	15	TRBJ1-1	CASSLATSWVTEAFF	TGTGCCAGCAGCTTAGCTACGTCTTGGGTCACTGAAGCTTTCTTT
.	TRBV30	.	12	TRBJ2-3	CAWSPVKNTQYF	TGTGCCTGGAGTCCGGTGAAAAATACGCAGTATTTT
.	TRBV29-1	.	12	TRBJ1-5	CSVEQGSRPQHF	TGCAGCGTAGAACAGGGAAGTAGGCCCCAGCATTTT
few	TRBV15	.	17	TRBJ2-3	CATSRDQRGAITDTQYF	TGTGCCACCAGCAGAGATCAAAGGGGGGCCATCACAGATACGCAGTATTTT
.	TRBV5-4	TRBD2	16	TRBJ2-5	CASSPPTRGAGETQYF	TGTGCCAGCAGCCCCCCGACGCGGGGGGCCGGGGAGACCCAGTACTTC
many	TRBV7-2	TRBD1	14	TRBJ2-1	CASSLSNRGNEQFF	TGTGCCAGCAGCTTGTCCAACAGGGGAAATGAGCAGTTCTTC
.	TRBV12-3/TRBV12-4	.	12	TRBJ1-2	CASKDRNYGYTF	TGTGCCAGCAAAGACCGAAACTATGGCTACACCTTC
few	TRBV9	.	14	TRBJ1-2	CASSVAGFRYGYTF	TGTGCCAGCAGCGTAGCAGGGTTTCGCTATGGCTACACCTTC
many	TRBV19	.	14	TRBJ2-3	CASTKAIDTDTQYF	TGTGCCAGTACCAAGGCCATCGACACAGATACGCAGTATTTT
.	TRBV30	.	12	TRBJ1-2	CAWSIVGEGYTF	TGTGCCTGGAGTATAGTGGGAGAGGGCTACACCTTC
few	TRBV7-9	TRBD2	13	TRBJ2-5	CASTRSGGETQYF	TGTGCCAGCACCAGGAGCGGGGGGGAGACCCAGTACTTC
.	TRBV19	TRBD1	14	TRBJ2-3	CASSEDRAADTQYF	TGTGCCAGTAGTGAGGACAGGGCTGCAGATACGCAGTATTTT
many	TRBV18	.	14	TRBJ1-1	CASSPLAGNTEAFF	TGTGCCAGCTCACCTCTGGCAGGGAACACTGAAGCTTTCTTT
few	TRBV11-2	TRBD2	20	TRBJ2-3	CASSLLLGLAGSGGTDTQYF	TGTGCCAGCAGCTTATTGTTGGGACTAGCGGGGTCGGGCGGCACAGATACGCAGTATTTT
few	TRBV6-1	.	14	TRBJ1-6	CASRPSSYNSPLHF	TGTGCCAGTAGACCCAGCTCCTATAATTCACCCCTCCACTTT
many	TRBV11-2	TRBD1	18	TRBJ1-3	CASSLEGQGPFSGNTIYF	TGTGCCAGCAGCTTAGAGGGACAGGGCCCATTCTCTGGAAACACCATATATTTT
.	TRBV6-2/TRBV6-3	.	13	TRBJ1-2	CASKKTANYGYTF	TGTGCCAGCAAAAAAACGGCTAACTATGGCTACACCTTC
many	TRBV9	.	15	TRBJ2-1	CASSVVGGAWNEQFF	TGTGCCAGCAGCGTAGTGGGGGGGGCGTGGAATGAGCAGTTCTTC
few	TRBV7-2	.	15	TRBJ1-5	CASSLMWDSNQPQHF	TGTGCCAGCAGCCTAATGTGGGACAGCAATCAGCCCCAGCATTTT
few	TRBV4-3	TRBD2	17	TRBJ2-3	CASSQGTSGLFTDTQYF	TGCGCCAGCAGCCAAGGGACTAGCGGGTTATTCACAGATACGCAGTATTTT
.	TRBV7-2	.	13	TRBJ1-2	CASSLDESYGYTF	TGTGCCAGCAGCTTAGATGAGAGCTATGGCTACACCTTC
.	TRBV5-1	.	13	TRBJ2-3	CASSLRPADTQYF	TGCGCCAGCAGCCTACGTCCCGCAGATACGCAGTATTTT
.	TRBV6-5	TRBD1	14	TRBJ2-7	CASSYGTGTYEQYF	TGTGCCAGCAGTTATGGGACAGGGACATACGAGCAGTACTTC
.	TRBV20-1	TRBD2	16	TRBJ2-1	CSARIPPGGTQSEQFF	TGCAGTGCTCGTATTCCGCCCGGGGGGACTCAAAGTGAGCAGTTCTTC
many	TRBV5-1	.	15	TRBJ2-3	CASSSPGLGTDTQYF	TGCGCCAGCAGCTCCCCGGGACTTGGCACAGATACGCAGTATTTT
many	TRBV12-3/TRBV12-4	.	13	TRBJ2-5	CASSWGNEETQYF	TGTGCCAGCTCTTGGGGCAACGAAGAGACCCAGTACTTC
.	TRBV20-1	.	14	TRBJ2-7	CSARLAQQPYEQYF	TGCAGTGCTAGGCTAGCACAACAACCCTACGAGCAGTACTTC